This section outlines one TCR beta chain sequence together with its context. Its antigen is as yet unknown. The sample originates from a study of cytomegalovirus exposure and HLA in healthy donors. Study-wide background: Membership in the Caucasian-associated ancestry cluster was found for approximately 85% of approximately 430 genotyped donors. Study findings and constraints: About 87% or about 30% of the time was how often most TCR beta V segments were productive, according to an earlier analysis.

The primer mix had 60 Vbeta and 13 Jbeta primers. Authors' analysis steps: An analysis that came later counted roughly 87 million unique TCR beta chains, approximately 10 million shared. The method was immunoSEQ multiplex PCR; TCRdb's version includes in-frame clones alone and lacks a portion of them. V, J and clone size reflect that table, while D and trimming were determined from the DNA. The sample holds fewer than 200,000 clones, around 77% seen once. V lost 5 bases to trimming and J lost 3 bases; unmatched junction nucleotides: 4. The CDR3 length is 14 residues. Germline loops: CDR1 MGHRA, CDR2 YSYEKL.

The sequencing input was PBMCs. The TCR sequence derives from a man aged 55 to 70 in good health and CMV-seronegative. This chain uses TRBV4-1 with TRBJ1-2, with 9 bases that match TRBD1. CDR3 loop: CASSKGQGDYGYTF. The CDR3 DNA reads TGCGCCAGCAGCAAGGGACAGGGTGACTATGGCTACACCTTC.